Listed below are T cell receptor beta chains from one sample, sequenced in a study of blood T cell repertoires in COVID-19. Sequencing used immunoSEQ multiplex PCR; TCRdb keeps in-frame clones, though not all of them. The sample has hundreds of thousands of clones; more than 75% are singletons. The sequenced sample consisted of PBMCs or T cells enriched from blood (not recorded which). The source of these receptors is a middle-aged woman with acute COVID-19. CDR3s include the opening cysteine and the closing phenylalanine or tryptophan. Fields, in order: V gene, J gene, clone size, D gene, CDR3 DNA, CDR3 protein. A D gene is named only where the DNA matches it firmly. A clone size is listed for some rows: how often the clone was seen (once, few, many), or a class if it is expanded.

V: TRBV19
J: TRBJ2-1
size: .
D: TRBD2
DNA: TGTGCCAGTAGTGCCGACTCTAGCGGGAGAATCTACAATGAGCAGTTCTTC
CDR3: CASSADSSGRIYNEQFF

V: TRBV28
J: TRBJ2-1
size: .
D: TRBD2
DNA: TGTGCCAGCAGTTCCAGGGCCGGGGGGGGCTACAATGAGCAGTTCTTC
CDR3: CASSSRAGGGYNEQFF

V: TRBV7-8
J: TRBJ1-5
size: .
D: TRBD1
DNA: TGTGCCAGCAGCAAGGACAGGGGGCTCGAGGGCGATTATAGCAATCAGCCCCAGCATTTT
CDR3: CASSKDRGLEGDYSNQPQHF

V: TRBV9
J: TRBJ2-1
size: .
D: TRBD2
DNA: TGTGCCAGCAGCGTAGCGACTAGCGGAATTTACAATGAGCAGTTCTTC
CDR3: CASSVATSGIYNEQFF

V: TRBV2
J: TRBJ2-5
size: .
D: TRBD2
DNA: TGTGCCAGTCAAGCGGGGGTCCAAGAGACCCAGTACTTC
CDR3: CASQAGVQETQYF

V: TRBV4-1
J: TRBJ2-7
size: .
D: TRBD2
DNA: TGCGCCAGCAGCCAAATGAGGACTAGCGGGTCTGTCTCCTACGAGCAGTACTTC
CDR3: CASSQMRTSGSVSYEQYF

V: TRBV7-2
J: TRBJ2-2
size: once
D: .
DNA: TGTGCCAGCAGCGCGAGGACAGCGAACACCGGGGAGCTGTTTTTT
CDR3: CASSARTANTGELFF

V: TRBV30
J: TRBJ1-1
size: .
D: TRBD1
DNA: TGTGCCTGGAGGTTGACAGGGAGGAACACTGAAGCTTTCTTT
CDR3: CAWRLTGRNTEAFF

V: TRBV20-1
J: TRBJ2-1
size: .
D: .
DNA: TGCAGTGCCCCAACAAAGAAACAGTTCTTC
CDR3: CSAPTKKQFF

V: TRBV19
J: TRBJ1-3
size: .
D: .
DNA: TGTGCCAGTAGTACCCTTCATCGACAGGCACTCGGAAACACCATATATTTT
CDR3: CASSTLHRQALGNTIYF

V: TRBV6-6
J: TRBJ1-4
size: .
D: .
DNA: TGTGCCAGCAGTCACCAGGGGAGGGGCTCTGATGAAAAACTGTTTTTT
CDR3: CASSHQGRGSDEKLFF

V: TRBV5-4
J: TRBJ1-4
size: .
D: .
DNA: TGTGCCAGCAGCTTGGGAGGGCAGGAAGAAAAACTGTTTTTT
CDR3: CASSLGGQEEKLFF

V: TRBV19
J: TRBJ1-4
size: few
D: .
DNA: TGTGCCAGTAGGAGTAATGAAAAACTGTTTTTT
CDR3: CASRSNEKLFF

V: TRBV5-1
J: TRBJ2-2
size: once
D: .
DNA: TGCGCCAGCAGCTTCACCCCAACCGGGTTCGGGGAGCTGTTTTTT
CDR3: CASSFTPTGFGELFF

V: TRBV5-1
J: TRBJ1-3
size: .
D: .
DNA: TGCGCCAGCAGCGGGGCAGGCTCTGGAAACACCATATATTTT
CDR3: CASSGAGSGNTIYF

V: TRBV5-5
J: TRBJ1-2
size: .
D: TRBD1
DNA: TGTGCCAGCAGCGTTGACAGGGGAAACTATGGCTACACCTTC
CDR3: CASSVDRGNYGYTF